This T cell receptor beta chain appears in the sequencing data of a study of CD8 T cells in Susac syndrome. Random hexamers were used to reverse transcribe roughly 0.5 to 1 ug of RNA. One entry per CDR3 protein, called by TCRdb with MiXCR from the immunoSEQ multiplex PCR reads. There are about 250,000 distinct CDR3 sequences in the sample; about 94% occur only once, and around 0.07% lies in the top ten. From germline, CDR1 is SGHNT and CDR2 YYREEE (reference sequence). CDR3 length equals 11 residues. V lost 4 bases, J lost 4 bases, and 5 bases lay in between. The chain carries TRBV5-4 and TRBJ1-1; D call uncertain. Sequencing used CD4+ T cells from PBMCs. The receptor's source is a human donor with multiple sclerosis. CDR3 DNA: TGTGCCAGCAGCGCAAGCACTGAAGCTTTCTTT. Its translation is CASSASTEAFF.